Below, 5 T cell receptor beta chains from the same sample are listed, as sequenced in a study of T cells in Graves' hyperthyroidism and ophthalmopathy (dated by TCRdb to about 2019). The library was built by means of multiplex PCR. TCRdb names Illumina HiSeq 2000 as the instrument used. Amplification of TCR beta CDR3 regions was carried out from RNA transcripts. For the first round of RT-PCR on the TCR CDR3, the HTBI primer set was used together with the Qiagen OneStep RT-PCR kit. TCRdb reran the public reads through fastp at Q25 and MiXCR, keeping productive beta chains. Entries are consolidated by CDR3 protein sequence, retaining the most common genes and DNA. For this sample the table gives around 500,000 distinct CDR3 sequences, of which 16% were detected only once. The top ten hold approximately 30% of the sample. The sequenced material came from blood. The receptors originated from a woman in her thirties with Graves' ophthalmopathy.

At least ten counts were recorded for this clonotype. The V call is TRBV12-3 or TRBV12-4, the J call TRBJ2-7, with D tentatively TRBD2 (7 bases). V was clipped by 3 bases and J by 4 bases, with 16 bases between them. CDR3 size: 15 residues. The CDR3 loop is CASSFRGEGPYEQYF. DNA for the CDR3: TGTGCCAGCAGTTTTAGGGGGGAGGGCCCTTACGAGCAGTACTTC.

This clonotype was counted at least ten times. The J gene is TRBJ2-6, the V gene TRBV7-9, with D uncertain. The CDR3 contains 15 residues. V gave up 4 bases and J gave up 0 bases, with 7 bases separating them. Per germline, CDR1 SEHNR and CDR2 FQNEAQ (reference sequence). CDR3 loop: CASSWSSSGANVLTF. The CDR3 DNA reads TGTGCCAGCAGCTGGTCATCCTCTGGGGCCAACGTCCTGACTTTC.

This clonotype was found many times. This chain links TRBV11-3 with TRBJ2-3; D not certain. Germline values: CDR1 SGHNT, CDR2 YENEEA. Trimming took 6 bases from V and 1 from J, leaving 5 bases between them. The CDR3 is 12 amino acids. CDR3 nucleotides: TGTGCCAGCAGTGCGGGCACAGATACGCAGTATTTT. Amino acids: CASSAGTDTQYF. Combining the CDR3 with reference TRBV11-3 and TRBJ2-3 gives the whole variable domain EAGVVQSPRYKIIEKKQPVAFWCNPISGHNTLYWYLQNLGQGPELLIRYENEEAVDDSQLPKDRFSAERLKGVDSTLKIQPAELGDSAVYLCASSAGTDTQYFGPGTRLTVL.

The sample holds a few counts of this clonotype. One end of the junction varies from germline; a read error may be responsible. This chain uses TRBV28 with TRBJ2-5, with a tentative D call TRBD2 (6 bases). The CDR3 runs to 14 residues. The germline gives CDR1 MDHEN, CDR2 SYDVKM. The CDR3 DNA reads TGTGCCAGCAGTTTAAGGGTAATACGGGAGACCCGGTACTTC. Its protein product is CASSLRVIRETRYF.

This clonotype showed up many times. The chain couples TRBV5-1 to TRBJ2-2, with D uncertain. Germline values: CDR1 SGHRS, CDR2 YFSETQ. Trimming cost V 4 bases and J 1 base, with 20 bases left between them. The length of the CDR3 is 18 residues. The CDR3 DNA reads as TGCGCCAGCAGCCTCTTCTTTCTTATAGGCCTGAACACCGGGGAGCTGTTTTTT. It is translated as CASSLFFLIGLNTGELFF. The variable domain in full, completed from reference TRBV5-1 and TRBJ2-2, reads KAGVTQTPRYLIKTRGQQVTLSCSPISGHRSVSWYQQTPGQGLQFLFEYFSETQRNKGNFPGRFSGRQFSNSRSEMNVSTLELGDSALYLCASSLFFLIGLNTGELFFGEGSRLTVL.